This T cell receptor beta chain appears in the sequencing data of a study of blood T cell repertoires in COVID-19. Study summary: From the United States, Italy and Spain came samples of acute and convalescent COVID-19.

J gave up 3 bases and V 3 bases, and 3 bases lay outside the gene matches. From germline, CDR1 is MGHRA and CDR2 YSYEKL. This CDR3 is built from 15 residues. Repertoires were generated with immunoSEQ multiplex PCR, while TCRdb's copy carries only in-frame clones and drops some. The sample shows approximately 85,000 clones, 75% to 90% of them seen only once. This chain links TRBV4-1 with TRBJ2-7; the match to TRBD2 covers 12 bases. Sequenced material: peripheral blood. This TCR was recovered from a man between 45 and 60 years old with active or convalescent COVID-19. CDR3 residues: CASSQTSGSFYEQYF. CDR3 coding DNA: TGCGCCAGCAGCCAGACTAGCGGGAGTTTCTACGAGCAGTACTTC.